This T cell receptor (beta chain) was observed in a study of response to subunit inactivated influenza vaccine. Study results and caveats: Only a handful of new T cells, the authors suggested, are recruited with each seasonal influenza vaccination.

This clonotype was seen at least ten times. Its antigen is currently unknown. Germline V CDR1 and CDR2: ENHRY, SYGVKD. CDR3 size: 12 residues. The V and J ends lost 3 bases and 0 bases respectively, with 1 base between them. TCRdb recomputed calls from the RT-PCR reads with MiXCR, one row per CDR3 protein. In the table there are around 480,000 distinct CDR3 sequences, approximately 10% of which are singletons. The rearrangement links TRBV10-3 to TRBJ2-3; D unclear. Source: PBMCs from blood, taken roughly 46 days after vaccination. This sequence was found in a man aged 45 to 65 who received an inactivated influenza vaccine. DNA for the CDR3: TGTGCCATCAGTGAAAGCACAGATACGCAGTATTTT. Its translation is CAISESTDTQYF.